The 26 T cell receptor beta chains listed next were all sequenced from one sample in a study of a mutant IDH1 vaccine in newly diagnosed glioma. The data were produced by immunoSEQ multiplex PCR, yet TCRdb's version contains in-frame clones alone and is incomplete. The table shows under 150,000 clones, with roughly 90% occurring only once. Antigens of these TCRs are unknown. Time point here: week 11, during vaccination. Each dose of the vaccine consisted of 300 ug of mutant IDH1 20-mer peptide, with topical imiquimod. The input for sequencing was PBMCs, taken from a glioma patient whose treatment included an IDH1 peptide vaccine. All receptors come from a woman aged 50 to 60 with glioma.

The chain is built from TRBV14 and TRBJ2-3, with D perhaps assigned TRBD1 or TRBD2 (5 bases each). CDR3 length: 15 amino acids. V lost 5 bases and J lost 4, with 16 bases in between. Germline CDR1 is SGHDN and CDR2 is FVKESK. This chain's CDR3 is CASSAYGGSPDTQYF. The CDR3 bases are TGTGCCAGCAGCGCCTATGGGGGATCCCCAGATACGCAGTATTTT.

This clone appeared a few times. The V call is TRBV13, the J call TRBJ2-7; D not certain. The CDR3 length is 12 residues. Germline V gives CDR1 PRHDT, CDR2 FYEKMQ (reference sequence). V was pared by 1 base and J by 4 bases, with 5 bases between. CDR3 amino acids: CASSLARYEQYF. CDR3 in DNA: TGTGCCAGCAGCTTAGCGAGGTACGAGCAGTACTTC.

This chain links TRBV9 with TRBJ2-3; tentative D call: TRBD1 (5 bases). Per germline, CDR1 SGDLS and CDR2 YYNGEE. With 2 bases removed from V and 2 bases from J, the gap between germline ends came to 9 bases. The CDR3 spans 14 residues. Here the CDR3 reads CASSVRDITDTQYF. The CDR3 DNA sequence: TGTGCCAGCAGCGTCAGGGATATCACAGATACGCAGTATTTT.

CDR3 DNA: TGTGCCAGCAGTATTCAGGGAGGGAATGAGCAGTTCTTC. Translated, it gives CASSIQGGNEQFF. This rearrangement joins TRBV6-5 to TRBJ2-1, with TRBD2 matching over 7 bases. CDR3 length: 13 amino acids. V lost 5 bases, J lost 7 bases, and 5 bases stayed unmatched. CDR1 MNHEY and CDR2 SVGAGI come from the germline V gene.

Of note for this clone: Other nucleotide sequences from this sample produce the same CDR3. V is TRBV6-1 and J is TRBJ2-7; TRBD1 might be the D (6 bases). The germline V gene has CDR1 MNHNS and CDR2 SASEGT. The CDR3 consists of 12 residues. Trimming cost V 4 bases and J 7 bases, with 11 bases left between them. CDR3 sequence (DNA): TGTGCCAGCAGTGTTCAGCAGGGGGAGCAGTACTTC. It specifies CASSVQQGEQYF.

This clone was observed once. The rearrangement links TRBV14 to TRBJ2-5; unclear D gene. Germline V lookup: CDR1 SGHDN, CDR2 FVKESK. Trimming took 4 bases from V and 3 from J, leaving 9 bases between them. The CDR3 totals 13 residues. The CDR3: CASSRLEKETQYF. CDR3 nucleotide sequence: TGTGCCAGCAGCCGACTGGAAAAAGAGACCCAGTACTTC.

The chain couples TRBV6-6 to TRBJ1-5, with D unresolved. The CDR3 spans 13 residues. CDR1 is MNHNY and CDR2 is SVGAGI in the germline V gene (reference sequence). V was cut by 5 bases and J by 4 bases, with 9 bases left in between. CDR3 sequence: CASSLTDNQPQHF. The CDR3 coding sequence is TGTGCCAGCAGTCTGACGGATAATCAGCCCCAGCATTTT.

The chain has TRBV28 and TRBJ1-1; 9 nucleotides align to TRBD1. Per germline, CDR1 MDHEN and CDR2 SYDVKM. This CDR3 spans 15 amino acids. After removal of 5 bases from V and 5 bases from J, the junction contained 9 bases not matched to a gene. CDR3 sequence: CASSPTGGLGTEAFF. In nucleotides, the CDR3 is TGTGCCAGCAGTCCCACAGGGGGCCTGGGTACTGAAGCTTTCTTT.

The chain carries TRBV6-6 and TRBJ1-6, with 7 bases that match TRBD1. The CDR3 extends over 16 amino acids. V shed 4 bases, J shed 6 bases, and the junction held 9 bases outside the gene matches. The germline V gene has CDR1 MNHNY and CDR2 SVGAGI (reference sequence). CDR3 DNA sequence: TGTGCCAGCAGTTCCTCCGTCAGGGGGGGTAATTCACCCCTCCACTTT. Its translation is CASSSSVRGGNSPLHF.

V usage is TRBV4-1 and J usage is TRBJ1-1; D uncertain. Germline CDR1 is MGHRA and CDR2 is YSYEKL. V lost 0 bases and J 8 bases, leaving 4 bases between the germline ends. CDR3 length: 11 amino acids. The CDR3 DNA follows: TGCGCCAGCAGCCAAGATCTAGAAGCTTTCTTT. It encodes CASSQDLEAFF.

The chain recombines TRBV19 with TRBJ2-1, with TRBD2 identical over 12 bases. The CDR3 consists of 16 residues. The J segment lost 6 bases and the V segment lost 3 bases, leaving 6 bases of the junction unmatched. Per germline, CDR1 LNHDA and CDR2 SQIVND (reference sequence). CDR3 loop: CASSINLAGGANEQFF. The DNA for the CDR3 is TGTGCCAGTAGTATTAACCTAGCGGGAGGGGCCAATGAGCAGTTCTTC.

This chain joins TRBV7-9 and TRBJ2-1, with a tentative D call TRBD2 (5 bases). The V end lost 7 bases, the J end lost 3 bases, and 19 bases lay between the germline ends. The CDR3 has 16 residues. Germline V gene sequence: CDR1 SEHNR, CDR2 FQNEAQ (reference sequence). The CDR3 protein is CASTLGNTRRYNEQFF. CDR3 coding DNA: TGTGCCAGCACCCTAGGGAATACTAGACGCTACAATGAGCAGTTCTTC.

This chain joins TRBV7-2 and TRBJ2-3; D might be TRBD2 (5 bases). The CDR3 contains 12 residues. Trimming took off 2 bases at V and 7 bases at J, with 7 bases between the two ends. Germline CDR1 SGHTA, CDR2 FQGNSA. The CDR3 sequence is CASSLTGYTQYF. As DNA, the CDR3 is TGTGCCAGCAGCTTAACGGGATATACGCAGTATTTT.

The CDR3 nucleotides are TGTGCCAGCAGCAAACCAGGGGGCTTGAGCAATGAGCAGTTCTTC. Its protein product is CASSKPGGLSNEQFF. The chain couples TRBV7-3 to TRBJ2-1; 8 nucleotides align to TRBD1. V lost 5 bases to trimming and J lost 6 bases; unmatched junction nucleotides: 9. This CDR3 comprises 15 residues. Germline V gene data show CDR1 as SGHTA and CDR2 as FQGTGA.

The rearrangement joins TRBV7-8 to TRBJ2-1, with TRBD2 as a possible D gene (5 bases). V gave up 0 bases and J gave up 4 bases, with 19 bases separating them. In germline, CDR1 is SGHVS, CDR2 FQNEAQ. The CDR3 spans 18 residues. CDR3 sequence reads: CASSLARAGGVLYNEQFF. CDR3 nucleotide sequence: TGTGCCAGCAGCTTAGCGAGGGCCGGAGGTGTTCTTTACAATGAGCAGTTCTTC.

CDR3 coding DNA: TGTGCCAGCAGTTTGACAGGTCGCCCTTACGAGCAGTACTTC. This sequence encodes CASSLTGRPYEQYF. The chain couples TRBV27 to TRBJ2-7, with a weak D call TRBD1 (6 bases). Deletions cut 3 bases from V and 4 bases from J, with 13 bases between. CDR1 and CDR2 from the germline V gene are MNHEY and SMNVEV (reference sequence). The CDR3 totals 14 residues.

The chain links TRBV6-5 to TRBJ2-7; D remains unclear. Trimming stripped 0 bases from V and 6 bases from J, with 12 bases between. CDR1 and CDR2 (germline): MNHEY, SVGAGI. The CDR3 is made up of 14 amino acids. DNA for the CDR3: TGTGCCAGCAGTTACTCTTTCCTCGACGCCGAGCAGTACTTC. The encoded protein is CASSYSFLDAEQYF.

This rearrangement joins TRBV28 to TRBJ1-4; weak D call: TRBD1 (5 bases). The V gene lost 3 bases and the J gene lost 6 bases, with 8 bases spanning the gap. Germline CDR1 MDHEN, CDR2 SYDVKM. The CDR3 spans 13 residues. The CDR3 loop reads CASSFGGDEKLFF. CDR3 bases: TGTGCCAGCAGTTTTGGAGGGGATGAAAAACTGTTTTTT.

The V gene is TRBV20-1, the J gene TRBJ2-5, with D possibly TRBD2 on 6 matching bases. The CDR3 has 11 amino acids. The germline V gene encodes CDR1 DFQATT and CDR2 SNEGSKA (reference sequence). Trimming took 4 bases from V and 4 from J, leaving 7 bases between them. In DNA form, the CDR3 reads TGCAGTGCTAAGGGAGGAGAGACCCAGTACTTC. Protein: CSAKGGETQYF.

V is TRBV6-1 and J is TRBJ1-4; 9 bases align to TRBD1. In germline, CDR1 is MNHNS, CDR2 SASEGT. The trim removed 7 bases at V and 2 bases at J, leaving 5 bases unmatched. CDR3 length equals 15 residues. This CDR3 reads CASIRDRATNEKLFF. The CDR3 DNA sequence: TGTGCCAGCATCCGGGACAGGGCTACTAATGAAAAACTGTTTTTT.

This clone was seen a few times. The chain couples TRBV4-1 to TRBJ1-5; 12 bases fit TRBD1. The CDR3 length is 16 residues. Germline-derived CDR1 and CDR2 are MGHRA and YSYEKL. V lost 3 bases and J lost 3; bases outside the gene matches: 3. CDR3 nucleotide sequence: TGCGCCAGCAGCCACGGGACAGGGGGCGACAATCAGCCCCAGCATTTT. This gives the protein CASSHGTGGDNQPQHF.

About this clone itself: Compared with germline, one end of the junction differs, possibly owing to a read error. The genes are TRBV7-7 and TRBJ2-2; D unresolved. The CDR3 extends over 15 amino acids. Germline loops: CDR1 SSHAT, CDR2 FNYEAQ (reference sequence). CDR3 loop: CASSSGHANTGELFF. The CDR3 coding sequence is TGTGCTAGCAGCTCGGGCCACGCGAACACCGGGGAGCTGTTTTTT. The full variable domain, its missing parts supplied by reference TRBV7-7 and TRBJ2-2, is GAGVSQSPRYKVTKRGQDVTLRCDPISSHATLYWYQQALGQGPEFLTYFNYEAQPDKSGLPSDRFSAERPEGSISTLTIQRTEQRDSAMYRCASSSGHANTGELFFGEGSRLTVL.

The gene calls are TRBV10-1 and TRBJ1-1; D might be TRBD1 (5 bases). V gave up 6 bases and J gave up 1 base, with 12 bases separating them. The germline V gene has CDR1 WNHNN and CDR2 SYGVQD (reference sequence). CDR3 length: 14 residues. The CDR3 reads CASSTGTANTEAFF. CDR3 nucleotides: TGCGCCAGCAGCACCGGGACGGCGAACACTGAAGCTTTCTTT.

The CDR3 DNA sequence: TGCAGCGCCGCGGAGTACTCTGGAAACACCATATATTTT. Amino acids: CSAAEYSGNTIYF. This chain links TRBV29-1 with TRBJ1-3; D is uncertain. The V gene lost 7 bases and the J gene lost 0 bases, with 10 bases spanning the gap. Germline lookup yields CDR1 SQVTM and CDR2 ANQGSEA. CDR3 length: 13 amino acids. The variable domain in full, completed from reference TRBV29-1 and TRBJ1-3, reads SAVISQKPSRDICQRGTSLTIQCQVDSQVTMMFWYRQQPGQSLTLIATANQGSEATYESGFVIDKFPISRPNLTFSTLTVSNMSPEDSSIYLCSAAEYSGNTIYFGEGSWLTVV.

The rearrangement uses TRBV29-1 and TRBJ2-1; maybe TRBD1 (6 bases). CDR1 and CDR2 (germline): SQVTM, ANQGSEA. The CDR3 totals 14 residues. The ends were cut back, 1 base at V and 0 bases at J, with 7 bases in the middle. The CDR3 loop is CSVEGTASYNEQFF. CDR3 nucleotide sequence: TGCAGCGTTGAAGGGACAGCCTCCTACAATGAGCAGTTCTTC.

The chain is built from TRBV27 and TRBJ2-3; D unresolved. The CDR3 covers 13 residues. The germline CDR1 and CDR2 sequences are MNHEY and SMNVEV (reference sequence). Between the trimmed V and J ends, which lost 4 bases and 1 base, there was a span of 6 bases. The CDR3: CASSWVRTDTQYF. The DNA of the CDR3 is TGTGCCAGCAGTTGGGTGCGCACAGATACGCAGTATTTT.